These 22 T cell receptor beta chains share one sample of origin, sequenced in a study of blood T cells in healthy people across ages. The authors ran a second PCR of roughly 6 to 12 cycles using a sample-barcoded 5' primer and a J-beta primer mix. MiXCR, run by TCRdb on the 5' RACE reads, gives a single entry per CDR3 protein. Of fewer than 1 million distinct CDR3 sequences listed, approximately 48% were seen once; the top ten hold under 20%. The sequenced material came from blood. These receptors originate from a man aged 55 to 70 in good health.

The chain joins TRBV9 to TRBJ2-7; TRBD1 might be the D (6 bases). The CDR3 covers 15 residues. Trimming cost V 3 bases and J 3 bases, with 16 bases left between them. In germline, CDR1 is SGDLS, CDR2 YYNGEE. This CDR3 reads CASSANDRNFYEQYF. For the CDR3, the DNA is TGTGCCAGCAGCGCCAATGACAGGAACTTCTACGAGCAGTACTTC.

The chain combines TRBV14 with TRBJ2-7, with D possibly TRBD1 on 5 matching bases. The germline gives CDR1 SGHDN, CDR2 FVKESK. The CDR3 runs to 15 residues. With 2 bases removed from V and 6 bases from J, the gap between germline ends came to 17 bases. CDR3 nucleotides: TGTGCCAGCAGCCAATTGATTAAAGGGGTTACCGAGCAGTACTTC. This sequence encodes CASSQLIKGVTEQYF.

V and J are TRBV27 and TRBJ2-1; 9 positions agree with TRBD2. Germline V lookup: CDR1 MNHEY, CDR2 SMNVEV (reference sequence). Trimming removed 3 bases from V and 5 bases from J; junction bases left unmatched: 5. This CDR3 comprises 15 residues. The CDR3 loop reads CASSLGAGGHNEQFF. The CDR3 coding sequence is TGTGCCAGCAGTTTGGGAGCGGGGGGTCACAATGAGCAGTTCTTC.

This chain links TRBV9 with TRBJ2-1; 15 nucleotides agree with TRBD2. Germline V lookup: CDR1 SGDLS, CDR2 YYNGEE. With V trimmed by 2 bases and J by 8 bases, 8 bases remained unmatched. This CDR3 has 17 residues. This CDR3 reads CASSVGLAGGLDDEQFF. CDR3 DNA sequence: TGTGCCAGCAGCGTCGGACTAGCGGGGGGGCTAGATGATGAGCAGTTCTTC.

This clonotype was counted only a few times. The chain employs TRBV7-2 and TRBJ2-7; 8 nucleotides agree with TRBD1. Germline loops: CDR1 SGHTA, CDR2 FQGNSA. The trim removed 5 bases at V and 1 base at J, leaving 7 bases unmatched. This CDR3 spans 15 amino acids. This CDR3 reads CASSPTGGRSYEQYF. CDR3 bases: TGTGCCAGCAGCCCTACAGGGGGGAGGTCCTACGAGCAGTACTTC.

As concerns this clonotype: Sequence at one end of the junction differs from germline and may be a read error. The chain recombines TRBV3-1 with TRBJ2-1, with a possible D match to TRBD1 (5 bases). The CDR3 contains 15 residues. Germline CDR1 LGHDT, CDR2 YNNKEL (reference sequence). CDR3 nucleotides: TGTGCCAACAGCCAAACGACAGTCGTCGTTGATGAGCAGTTCTTC. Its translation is CANSQTTVVVDEQFF.

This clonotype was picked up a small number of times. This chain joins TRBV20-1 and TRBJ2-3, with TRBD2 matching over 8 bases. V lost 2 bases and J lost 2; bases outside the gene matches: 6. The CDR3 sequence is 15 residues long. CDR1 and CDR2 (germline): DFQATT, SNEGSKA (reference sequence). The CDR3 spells CSARRSGAATDTQYF. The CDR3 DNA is TGCAGTGCTAGACGTAGCGGGGCCGCCACAGATACGCAGTATTTT.

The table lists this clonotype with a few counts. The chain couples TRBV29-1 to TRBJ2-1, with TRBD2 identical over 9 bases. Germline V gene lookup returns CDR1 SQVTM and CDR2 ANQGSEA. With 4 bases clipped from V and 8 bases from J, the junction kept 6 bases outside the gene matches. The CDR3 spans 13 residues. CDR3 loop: CSVVERGVYEQFF. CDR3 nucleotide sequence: TGCAGCGTTGTTGAGCGGGGGGTATATGAGCAGTTCTTC.

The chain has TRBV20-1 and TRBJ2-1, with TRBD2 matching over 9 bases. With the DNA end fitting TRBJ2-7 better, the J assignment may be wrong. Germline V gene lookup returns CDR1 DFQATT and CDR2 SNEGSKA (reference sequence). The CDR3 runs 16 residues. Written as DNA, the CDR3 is TGCAGTGCTAGTCCTGCGGGGGGGCCATCCTACAATGAGCAGTACTTC. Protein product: CSASPAGGPSYNEQYF.

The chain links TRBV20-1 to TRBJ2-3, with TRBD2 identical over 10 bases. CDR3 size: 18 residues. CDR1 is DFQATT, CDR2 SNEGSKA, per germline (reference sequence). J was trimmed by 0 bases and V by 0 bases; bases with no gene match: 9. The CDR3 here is CSARDFSGGILSTDTQYF. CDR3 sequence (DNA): TGCAGTGCTAGAGATTTTAGCGGGGGGATTCTTAGCACAGATACGCAGTATTTT.

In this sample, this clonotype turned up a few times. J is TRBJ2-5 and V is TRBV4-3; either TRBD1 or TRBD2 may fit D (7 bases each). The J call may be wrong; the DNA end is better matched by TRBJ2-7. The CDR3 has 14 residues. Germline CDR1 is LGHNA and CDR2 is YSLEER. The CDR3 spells CASSQGQGGSEQYF. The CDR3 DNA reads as TGCGCCAGCAGCCAAGGGCAGGGGGGGAGCGAGCAGTACTTC.

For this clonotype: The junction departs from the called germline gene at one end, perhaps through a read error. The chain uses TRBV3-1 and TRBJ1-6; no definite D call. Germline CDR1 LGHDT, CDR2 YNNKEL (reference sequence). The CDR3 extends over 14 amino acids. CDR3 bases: TGCGCCAGCAGCCAAGGGAAGGTGAATTCACCCCCCCACTTT. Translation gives CASSQGKVNSPPHF.

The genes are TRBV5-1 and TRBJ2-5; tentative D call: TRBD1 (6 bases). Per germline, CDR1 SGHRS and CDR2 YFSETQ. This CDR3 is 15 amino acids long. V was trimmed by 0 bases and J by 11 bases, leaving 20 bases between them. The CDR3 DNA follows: TGCGCCAGCAGCTTGGTGGGGACAACTGGGGATGAGCAGTACTTC. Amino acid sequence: CASSLVGTTGDEQYF.

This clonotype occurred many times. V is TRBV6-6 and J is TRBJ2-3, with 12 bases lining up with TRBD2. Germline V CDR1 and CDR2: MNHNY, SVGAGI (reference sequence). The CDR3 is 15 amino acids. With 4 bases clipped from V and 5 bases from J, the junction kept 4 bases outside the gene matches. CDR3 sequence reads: CASSSSGGARDTQYF. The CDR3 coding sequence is TGTGCCAGCAGTTCTAGCGGGGGGGCGAGAGATACGCAGTATTTT.

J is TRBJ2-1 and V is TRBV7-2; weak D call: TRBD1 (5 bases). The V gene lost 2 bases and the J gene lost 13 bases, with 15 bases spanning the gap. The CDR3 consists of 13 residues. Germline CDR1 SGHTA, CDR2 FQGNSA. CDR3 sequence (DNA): TGTGCCAGCAGCTTATGGGGCCAAGAGACCCAGTTCTTC. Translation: CASSLWGQETQFF.

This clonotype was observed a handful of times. CDR3 residues: CSAGDHYEQYF. The CDR3 nucleotides are TGCAGTGCTGGGGACCACTACGAGCAGTACTTC. This rearrangement joins TRBV20-1 to TRBJ2-7, with D perhaps assigned TRBD1 or TRBD2 (5 bases each). Germline values: CDR1 DFQATT, CDR2 SNEGSKA (reference sequence). Trimming left V 5 bases short and J 3 bases short, with 8 bases between. The CDR3 spans 11 residues.

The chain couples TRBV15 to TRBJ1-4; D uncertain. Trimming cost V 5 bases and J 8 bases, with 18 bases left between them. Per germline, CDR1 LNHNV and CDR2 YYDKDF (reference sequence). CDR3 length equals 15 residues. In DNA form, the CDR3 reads TGTGCCACCAGCGGAGCCCCGTCCGGGGTCGAAAAACTGTTTTTT. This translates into CATSGAPSGVEKLFF.

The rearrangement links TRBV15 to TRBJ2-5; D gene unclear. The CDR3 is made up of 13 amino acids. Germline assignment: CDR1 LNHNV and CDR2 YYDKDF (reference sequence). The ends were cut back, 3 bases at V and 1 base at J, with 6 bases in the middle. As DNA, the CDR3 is TGTGCCACCAGCAGTTACGTCCAAGAGACCCAGTACTTC. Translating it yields CATSSYVQETQYF.

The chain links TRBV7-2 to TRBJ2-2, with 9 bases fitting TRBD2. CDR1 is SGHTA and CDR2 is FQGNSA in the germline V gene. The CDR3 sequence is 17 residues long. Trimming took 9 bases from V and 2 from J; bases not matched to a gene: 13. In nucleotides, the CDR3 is TGTGCCAGTACCGGACTGCGGGGGGGAATAAACACCGGGGAGCTGTTTTTT. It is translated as CASTGLRGGINTGELFF.

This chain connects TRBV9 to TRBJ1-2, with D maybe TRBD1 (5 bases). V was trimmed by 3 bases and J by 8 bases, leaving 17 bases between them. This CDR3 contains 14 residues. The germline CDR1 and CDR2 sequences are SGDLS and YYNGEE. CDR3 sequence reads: CASSAPGRREGYTF. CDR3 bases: TGTGCCAGCAGCGCCCCGGGACGGCGGGAAGGCTACACCTTC.

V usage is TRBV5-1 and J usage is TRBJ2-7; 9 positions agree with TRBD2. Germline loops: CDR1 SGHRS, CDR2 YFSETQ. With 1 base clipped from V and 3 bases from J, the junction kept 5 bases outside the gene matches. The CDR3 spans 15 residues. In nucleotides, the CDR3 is TGCGCCAGCAGCTTGTCACTAGCGGGCAACTACGAGCAGTACTTC. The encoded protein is CASSLSLAGNYEQYF.

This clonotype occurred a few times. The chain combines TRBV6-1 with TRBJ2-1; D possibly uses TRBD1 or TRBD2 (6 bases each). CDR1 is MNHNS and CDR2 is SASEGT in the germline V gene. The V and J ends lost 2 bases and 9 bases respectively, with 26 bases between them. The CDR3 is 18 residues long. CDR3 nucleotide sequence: TGTGCCAGCAGTGAACTTCCCGGGCGACGCCGAGGGGGGACTGAGCAGTTCTTC. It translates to CASSELPGRRRGGTEQFF.